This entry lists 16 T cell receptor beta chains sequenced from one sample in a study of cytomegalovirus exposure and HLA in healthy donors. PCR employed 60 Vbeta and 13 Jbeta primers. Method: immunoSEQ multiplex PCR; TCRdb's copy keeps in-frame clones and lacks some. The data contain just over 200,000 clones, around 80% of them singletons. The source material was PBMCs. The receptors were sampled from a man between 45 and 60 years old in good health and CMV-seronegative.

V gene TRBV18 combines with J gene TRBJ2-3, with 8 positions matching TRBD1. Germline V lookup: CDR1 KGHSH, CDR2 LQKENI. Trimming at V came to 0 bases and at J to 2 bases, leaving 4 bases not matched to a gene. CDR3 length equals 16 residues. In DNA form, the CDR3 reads TGTGCCAGCTCACCACCTCGGACAGGGATCACAGATACGCAGTATTTT. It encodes CASSPPRTGITDTQYF.

Here the CDR3 DNA reads TGTGCCAGCAGCGGGAAGGGGCTTTACAATGAGCAGTTCTTC. Its protein product is CASSGKGLYNEQFF. The rearrangement uses TRBV5-4 and TRBJ2-1, with a tentative D call TRBD1 (5 bases). The V gene's germline CDR1 is SGHNT and CDR2 YYREEE (reference sequence). CDR3 length: 14 residues. Trimming pared 4 bases from V and 4 bases from J, leaving 12 bases between.

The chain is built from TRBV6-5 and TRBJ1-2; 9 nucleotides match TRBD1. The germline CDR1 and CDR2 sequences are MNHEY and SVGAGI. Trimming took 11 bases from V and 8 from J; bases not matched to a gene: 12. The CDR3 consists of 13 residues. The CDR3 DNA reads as TGTGCCGCACTACAGGGGGCGGGTAGAGGCTACACCTTC. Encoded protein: CAALQGAGRGYTF.

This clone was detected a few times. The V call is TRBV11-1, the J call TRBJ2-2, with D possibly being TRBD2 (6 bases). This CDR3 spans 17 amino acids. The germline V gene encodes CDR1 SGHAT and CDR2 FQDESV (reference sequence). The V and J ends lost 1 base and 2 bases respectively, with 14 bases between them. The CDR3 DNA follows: TGTGCCAGCAGCTTAGGAGGGCATAGCGGAAACACCGGGGAGCTGTTTTTT. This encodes CASSLGGHSGNTGELFF.

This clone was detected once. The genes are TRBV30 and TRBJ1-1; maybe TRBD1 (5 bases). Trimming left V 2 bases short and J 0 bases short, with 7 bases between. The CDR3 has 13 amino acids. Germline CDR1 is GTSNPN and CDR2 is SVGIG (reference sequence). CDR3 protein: CAWSLGVNTEAFF. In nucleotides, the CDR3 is TGTGCCTGGAGTCTAGGGGTGAACACTGAAGCTTTCTTT.

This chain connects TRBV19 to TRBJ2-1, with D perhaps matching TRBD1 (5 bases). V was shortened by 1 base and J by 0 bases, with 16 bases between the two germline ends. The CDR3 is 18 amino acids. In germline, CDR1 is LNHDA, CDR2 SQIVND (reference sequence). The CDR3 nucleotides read TGTGCCAGTAGTATAGCTCCAATCCAGGGTTACTCCTACAATGAGCAGTTCTTC. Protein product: CASSIAPIQGYSYNEQFF.

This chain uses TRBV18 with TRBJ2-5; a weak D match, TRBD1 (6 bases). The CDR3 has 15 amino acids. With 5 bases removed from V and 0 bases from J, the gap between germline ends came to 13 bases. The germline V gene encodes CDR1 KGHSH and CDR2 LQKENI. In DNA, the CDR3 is TGTGCCAGCTCAATCCAACAGGGAAACCAAGAGACCCAGTACTTC. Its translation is CASSIQQGNQETQYF.

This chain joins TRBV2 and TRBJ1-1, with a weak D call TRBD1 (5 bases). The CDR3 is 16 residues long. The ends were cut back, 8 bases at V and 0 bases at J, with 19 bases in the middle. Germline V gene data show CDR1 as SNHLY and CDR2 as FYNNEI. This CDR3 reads CASLVTSGALNTEAFF. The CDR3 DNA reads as TGTGCCAGCCTGGTGACGAGTGGGGCGTTGAACACTGAAGCTTTCTTT.

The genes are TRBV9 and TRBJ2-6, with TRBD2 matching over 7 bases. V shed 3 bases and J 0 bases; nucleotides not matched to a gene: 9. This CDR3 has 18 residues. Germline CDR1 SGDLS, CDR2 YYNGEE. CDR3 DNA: TGTGCCAGCAGCGGAACCGGGACTACCCGCTCTGGGGCCAACGTCCTGACTTTC. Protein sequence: CASSGTGTTRSGANVLTF.

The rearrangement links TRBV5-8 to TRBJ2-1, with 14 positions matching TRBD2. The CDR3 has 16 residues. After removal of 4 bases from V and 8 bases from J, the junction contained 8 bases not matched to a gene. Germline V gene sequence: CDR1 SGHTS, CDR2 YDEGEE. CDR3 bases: TGTGCCAGCAGCCTGGGACTAGCGGGAGAAATCGATGAGCAGTTCTTC. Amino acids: CASSLGLAGEIDEQFF.

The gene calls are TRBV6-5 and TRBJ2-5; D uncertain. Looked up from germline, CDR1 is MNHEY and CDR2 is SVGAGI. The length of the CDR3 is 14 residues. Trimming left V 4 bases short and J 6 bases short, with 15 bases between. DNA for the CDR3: TGTGCCAGCAGTTTCAGTACAAACCTGAAGACCCAGTACTTC. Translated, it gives CASSFSTNLKTQYF.

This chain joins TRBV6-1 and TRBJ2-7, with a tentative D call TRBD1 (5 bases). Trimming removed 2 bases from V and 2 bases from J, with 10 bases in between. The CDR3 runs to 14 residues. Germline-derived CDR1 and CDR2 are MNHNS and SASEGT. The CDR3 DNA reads TGTGCCAGCAGTGAAACCCAGGGCCCCTACGAGCAGTACTTC. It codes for CASSETQGPYEQYF.

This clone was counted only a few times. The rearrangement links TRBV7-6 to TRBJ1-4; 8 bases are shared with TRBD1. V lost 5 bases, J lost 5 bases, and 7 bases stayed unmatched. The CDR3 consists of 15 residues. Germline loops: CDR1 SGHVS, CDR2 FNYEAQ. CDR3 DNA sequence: TGTGCCAGCAGCCTTAGGACAGGGAACAATGAAAAACTGTTTTTT. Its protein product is CASSLRTGNNEKLFF.

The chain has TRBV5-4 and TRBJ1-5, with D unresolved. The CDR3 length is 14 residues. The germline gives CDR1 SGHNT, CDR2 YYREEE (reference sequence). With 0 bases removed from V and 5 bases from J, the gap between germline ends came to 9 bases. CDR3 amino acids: CASSLDGSYQPQHF. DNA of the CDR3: TGTGCCAGCAGCTTGGACGGGTCATATCAGCCCCAGCATTTT.

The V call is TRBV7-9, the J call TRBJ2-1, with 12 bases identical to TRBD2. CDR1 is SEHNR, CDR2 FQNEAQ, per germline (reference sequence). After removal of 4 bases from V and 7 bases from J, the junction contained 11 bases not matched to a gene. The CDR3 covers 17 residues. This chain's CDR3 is CASSSHTGLAGRNEQFF. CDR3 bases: TGTGCCAGCAGCTCCCACACCGGACTAGCGGGGAGGAATGAGCAGTTCTTC.

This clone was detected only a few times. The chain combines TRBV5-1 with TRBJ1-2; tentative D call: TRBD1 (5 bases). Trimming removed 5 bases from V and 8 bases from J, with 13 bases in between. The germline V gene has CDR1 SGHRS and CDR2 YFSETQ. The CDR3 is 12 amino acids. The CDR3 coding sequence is TGCGCCAGCAGTCGGGACTCGAGGGGCTACACCTTC. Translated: CASSRDSRGYTF.